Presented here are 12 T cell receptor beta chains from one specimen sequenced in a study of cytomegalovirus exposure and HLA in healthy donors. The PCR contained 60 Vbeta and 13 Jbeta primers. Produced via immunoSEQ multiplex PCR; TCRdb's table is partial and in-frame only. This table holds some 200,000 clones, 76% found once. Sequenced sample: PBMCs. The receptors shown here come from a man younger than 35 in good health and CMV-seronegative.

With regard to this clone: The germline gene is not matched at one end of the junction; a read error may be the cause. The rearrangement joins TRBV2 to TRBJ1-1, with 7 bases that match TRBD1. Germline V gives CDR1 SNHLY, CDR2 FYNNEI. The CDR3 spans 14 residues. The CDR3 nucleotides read TGTGCCAGCAGGGAAGGGGGCGCAAGCTTGGAAGCTTTCTTT. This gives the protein CASREGGASLEAFF.

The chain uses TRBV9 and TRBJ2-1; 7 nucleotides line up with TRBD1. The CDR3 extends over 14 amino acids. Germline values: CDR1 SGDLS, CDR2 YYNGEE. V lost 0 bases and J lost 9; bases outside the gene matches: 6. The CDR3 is CASSVDGTAVEQFF. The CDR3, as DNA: TGTGCCAGCAGCGTAGATGGGACAGCGGTTGAGCAGTTCTTC.

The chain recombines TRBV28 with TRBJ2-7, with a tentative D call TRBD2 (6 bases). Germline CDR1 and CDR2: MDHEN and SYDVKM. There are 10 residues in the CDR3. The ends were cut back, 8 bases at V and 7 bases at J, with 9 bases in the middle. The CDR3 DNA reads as TGTGCCAGCGCGAGCGGGGAGCAGTACTTC. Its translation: CASASGEQYF.

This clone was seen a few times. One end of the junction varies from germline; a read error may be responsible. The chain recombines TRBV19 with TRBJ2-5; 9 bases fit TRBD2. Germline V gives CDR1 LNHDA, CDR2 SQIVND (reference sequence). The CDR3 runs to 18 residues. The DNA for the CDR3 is TGTGCCAGTAGCATAGCGGGAGCCGAACTCTATTTCGAAGAGACCCAGTACTTC. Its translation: CASSIAGAELYFEETQYF.

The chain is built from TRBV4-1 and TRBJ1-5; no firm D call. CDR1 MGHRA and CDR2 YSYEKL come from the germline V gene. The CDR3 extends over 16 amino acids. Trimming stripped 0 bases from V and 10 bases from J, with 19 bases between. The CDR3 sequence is CASSQDQRPDVRPQHF. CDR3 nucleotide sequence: TGCGCCAGCAGCCAAGACCAGAGGCCGGATGTGAGACCCCAGCATTTT.

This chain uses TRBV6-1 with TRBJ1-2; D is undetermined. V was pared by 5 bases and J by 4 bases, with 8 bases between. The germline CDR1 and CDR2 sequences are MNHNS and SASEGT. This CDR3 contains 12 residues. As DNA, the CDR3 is TGTGCCAGCAGTCAGGCGACCTATGGCTACACCTTC. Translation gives CASSQATYGYTF.

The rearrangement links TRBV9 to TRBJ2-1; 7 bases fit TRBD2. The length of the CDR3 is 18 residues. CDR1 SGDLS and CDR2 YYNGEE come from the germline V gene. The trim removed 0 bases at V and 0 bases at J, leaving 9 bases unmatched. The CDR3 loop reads CASSVALLAVSSYNEQFF. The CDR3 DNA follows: TGTGCCAGCAGCGTAGCTCTGCTAGCGGTCAGCTCCTACAATGAGCAGTTCTTC.

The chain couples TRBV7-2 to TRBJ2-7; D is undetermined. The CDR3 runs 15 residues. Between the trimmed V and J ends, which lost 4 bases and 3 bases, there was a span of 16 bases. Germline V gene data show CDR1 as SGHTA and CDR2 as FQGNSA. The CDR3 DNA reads TGTGCCAGCAGCTACGCCGACATAGTCAACTACGAGCAGTACTTC. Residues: CASSYADIVNYEQYF.

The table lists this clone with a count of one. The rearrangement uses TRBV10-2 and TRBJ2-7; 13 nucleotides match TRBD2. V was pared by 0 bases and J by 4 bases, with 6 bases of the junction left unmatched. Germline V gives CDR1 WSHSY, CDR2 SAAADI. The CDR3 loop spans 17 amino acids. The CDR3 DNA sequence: TGCGCCAGCAGTGAGTCTTCCCTACTAGCGGGAGGGTACGAGCAGTACTTC. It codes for CASSESSLLAGGYEQYF.

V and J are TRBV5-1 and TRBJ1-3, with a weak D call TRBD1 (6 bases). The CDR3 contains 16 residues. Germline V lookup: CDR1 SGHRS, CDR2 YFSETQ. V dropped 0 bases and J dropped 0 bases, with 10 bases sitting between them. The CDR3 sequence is CASSLVAGDSGNTIYF. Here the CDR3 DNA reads TGCGCCAGCAGCTTGGTTGCAGGGGACTCTGGAAACACCATATATTTT.

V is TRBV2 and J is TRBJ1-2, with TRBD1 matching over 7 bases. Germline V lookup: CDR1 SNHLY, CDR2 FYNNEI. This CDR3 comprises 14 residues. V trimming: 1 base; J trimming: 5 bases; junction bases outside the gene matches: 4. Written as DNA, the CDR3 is TGTGCCAGCAGTGAAGTAGGGGGCGGGTATGGCTACACCTTC. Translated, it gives CASSEVGGGYGYTF.

The DNA for the CDR3 is TGTGCCACCCAGGGGGCGGGAAAAACCGGGGAGCTGTTTTTT. Translated: CATQGAGKTGELFF. V usage is TRBV28 and J usage is TRBJ2-2; 8 nucleotides line up with TRBD1. CDR1 MDHEN and CDR2 SYDVKM come from the germline V gene. V trimming: 10 bases; J trimming: 5 bases; junction bases outside the gene matches: 9. The CDR3 is 14 amino acids.